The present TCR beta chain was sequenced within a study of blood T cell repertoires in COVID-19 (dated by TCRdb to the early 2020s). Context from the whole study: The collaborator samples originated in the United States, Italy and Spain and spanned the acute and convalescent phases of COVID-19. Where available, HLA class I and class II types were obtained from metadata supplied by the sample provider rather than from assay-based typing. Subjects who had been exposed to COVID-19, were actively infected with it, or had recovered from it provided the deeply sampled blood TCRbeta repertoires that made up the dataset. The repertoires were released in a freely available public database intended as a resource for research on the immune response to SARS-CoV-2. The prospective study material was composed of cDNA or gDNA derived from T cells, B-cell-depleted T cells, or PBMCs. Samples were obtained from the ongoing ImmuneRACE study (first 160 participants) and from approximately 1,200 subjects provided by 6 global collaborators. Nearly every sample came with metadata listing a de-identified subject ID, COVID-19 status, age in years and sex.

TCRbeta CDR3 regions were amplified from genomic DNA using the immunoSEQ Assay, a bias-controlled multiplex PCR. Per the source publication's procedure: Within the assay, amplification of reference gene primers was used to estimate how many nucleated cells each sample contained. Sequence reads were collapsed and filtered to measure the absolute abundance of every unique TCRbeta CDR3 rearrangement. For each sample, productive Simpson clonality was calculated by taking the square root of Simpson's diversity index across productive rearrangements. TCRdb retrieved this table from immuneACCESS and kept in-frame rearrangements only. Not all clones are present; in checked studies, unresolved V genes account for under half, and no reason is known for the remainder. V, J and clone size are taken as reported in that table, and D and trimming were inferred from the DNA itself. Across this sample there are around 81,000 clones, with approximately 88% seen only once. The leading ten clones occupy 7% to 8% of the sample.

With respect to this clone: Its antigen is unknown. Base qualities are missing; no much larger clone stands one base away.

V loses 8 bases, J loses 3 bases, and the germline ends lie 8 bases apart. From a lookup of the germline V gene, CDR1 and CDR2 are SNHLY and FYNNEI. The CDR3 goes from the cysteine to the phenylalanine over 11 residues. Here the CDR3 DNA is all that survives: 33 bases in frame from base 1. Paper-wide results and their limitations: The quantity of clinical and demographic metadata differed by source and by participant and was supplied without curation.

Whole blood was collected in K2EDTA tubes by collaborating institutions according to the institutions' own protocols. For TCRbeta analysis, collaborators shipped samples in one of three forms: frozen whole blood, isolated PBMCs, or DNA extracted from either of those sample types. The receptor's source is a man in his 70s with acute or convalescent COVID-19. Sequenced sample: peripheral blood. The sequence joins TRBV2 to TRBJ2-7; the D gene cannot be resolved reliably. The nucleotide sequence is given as TGTGCCAGCTCTGAGGTCTACGAGCAGTACTTC. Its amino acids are CASSEVYEQYF.